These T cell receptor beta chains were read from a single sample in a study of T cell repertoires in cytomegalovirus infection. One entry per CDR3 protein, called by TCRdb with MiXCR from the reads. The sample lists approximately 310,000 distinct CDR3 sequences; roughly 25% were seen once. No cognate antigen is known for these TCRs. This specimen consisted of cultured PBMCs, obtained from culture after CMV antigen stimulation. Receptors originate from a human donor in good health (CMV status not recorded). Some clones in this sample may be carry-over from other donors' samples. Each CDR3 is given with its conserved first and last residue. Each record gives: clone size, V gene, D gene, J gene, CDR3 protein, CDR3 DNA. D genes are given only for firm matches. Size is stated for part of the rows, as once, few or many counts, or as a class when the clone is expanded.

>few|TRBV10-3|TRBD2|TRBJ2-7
CAISTSASYEQYF
TGTGCCATCTCTACTAGCGCCTCCTACGAGCAGTACTTC
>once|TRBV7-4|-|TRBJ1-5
CASSLEGHGQHF
TGTGCCAGCAGCTTAGAGGGTCACGGCCAGCATTTT
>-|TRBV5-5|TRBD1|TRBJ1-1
CASSFRDRDFGEAFF
TGTGCCAGCAGCTTCCGGGACAGGGATTTCGGTGAAGCTTTCTTT
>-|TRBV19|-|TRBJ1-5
CASTAGADGNQPQHF
TGTGCCAGTACCGCGGGGGCTGATGGCAATCAGCCCCAGCATTTT
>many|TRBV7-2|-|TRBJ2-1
CASSRDTAPYNEQFF
TGTGCCAGCAGCCGGGACACCGCTCCCTACAATGAGCAGTTCTTC
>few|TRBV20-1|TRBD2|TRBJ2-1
CSARQLAGAQSEQFF
TGCAGTGCTAGACAACTAGCGGGAGCTCAGAGTGAGCAGTTCTTC
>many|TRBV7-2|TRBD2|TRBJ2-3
CASSLAGGPSDTQYF
TGTGCCAGCAGCTTAGCGGGAGGGCCGTCAGATACGCAGTATTTT
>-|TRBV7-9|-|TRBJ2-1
CASSADRPYNEQFF
TGTGCCAGCAGCGCCGATAGACCCTACAATGAGCAGTTCTTC
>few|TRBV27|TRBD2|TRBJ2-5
CASSQTAGGRMETQYF
TGTGCCAGCAGCCAAACGGCGGGGGGCCGGATGGAGACCCAGTACTTC
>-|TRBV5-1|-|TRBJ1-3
CASSLGAGISGNTIYF
TGCGCCAGCAGCTTGGGAGCAGGAATCTCTGGAAACACCATATATTTT
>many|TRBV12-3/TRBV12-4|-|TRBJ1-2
CATSPWTETNYGYTF
TGTGCCACCTCCCCGTGGACCGAGACCAACTATGGCTACACCTTC
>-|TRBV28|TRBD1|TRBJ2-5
CASSWGQTQQETQYF
TGTGCCAGCAGTTGGGGACAGACCCAACAAGAGACCCAGTACTTC
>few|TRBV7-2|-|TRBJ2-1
CASSLLQGPYNEQFF
TGTGCCAGCAGCTTACTCCAGGGCCCCTACAATGAGCAGTTCTTC
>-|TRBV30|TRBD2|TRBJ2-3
CAWSPPAGELTQYF
TGTGCCTGGAGCCCCCCGGCGGGGGAACTTACGCAGTATTTT
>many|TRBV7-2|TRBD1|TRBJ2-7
CASSPGTGSGEQYF
TGTGCCAGCAGCCCCGGGACAGGATCGGGCGAGCAGTACTTC
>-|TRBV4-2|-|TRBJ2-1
CASSQDYNEQFF
TGTGCCAGCAGCCAGGACTACAATGAGCAGTTCTTC
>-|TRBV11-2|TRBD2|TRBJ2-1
CASSSAGGLSEQFF
TGTGCCAGCAGCTCAGCGGGAGGCTTGAGTGAGCAGTTCTTC
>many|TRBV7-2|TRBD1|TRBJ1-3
CASSLTGGRNTIYF
TGTGCCAGCAGCTTGACAGGGGGCCGGAACACCATATATTTT
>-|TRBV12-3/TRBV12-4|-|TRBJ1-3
CASSRTVGNTIYF
TGTGCCAGCAGCCGGACCGTTGGAAACACCATATATTTT
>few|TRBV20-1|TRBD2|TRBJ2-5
CSASGRATSGSSQETQYF
TGCAGTGCTAGCGGCAGGGCGACTAGCGGGAGCTCCCAAGAGACCCAGTACTTC
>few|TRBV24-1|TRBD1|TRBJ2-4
CATSDTGQGENIQYF
TGTGCCACCAGTGATACTGGACAGGGAGAAAACATTCAGTACTTC
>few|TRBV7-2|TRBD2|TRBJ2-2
CASSWDYNTGELFF
TGTGCCAGCAGCTGGGACTATAACACCGGGGAGCTGTTTTTT
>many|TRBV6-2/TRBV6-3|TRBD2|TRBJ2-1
CASSYSPPEGGIYNEQFF
TGTGCCAGCAGTTACTCGCCCCCTGAGGGAGGGATTTACAATGAGCAGTTCTTC
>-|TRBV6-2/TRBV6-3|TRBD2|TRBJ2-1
CASSYVLAGDQEQFF
TGTGCCAGCAGTTATGTACTAGCGGGAGACCAAGAGCAGTTCTTC
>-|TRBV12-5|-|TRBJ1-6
CASGSWTFRNSPLHF
TGTGCTAGTGGTTCGTGGACGTTCCGTAATTCACCCCTCCACTTT
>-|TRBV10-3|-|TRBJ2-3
CAMTPGKSTDTQYF
TGTGCCATGACACCAGGGAAGAGCACAGATACGCAGTATTTT
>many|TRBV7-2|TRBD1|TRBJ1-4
CASSYRNRDSAEKLFF
TGTGCCAGCAGTTATAGGAACCGGGACAGTGCCGAAAAACTGTTTTTT
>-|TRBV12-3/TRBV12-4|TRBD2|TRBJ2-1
CASSPSGVVYEQFF
TGTGCCAGCAGTCCTAGCGGAGTAGTTTATGAGCAGTTCTTC
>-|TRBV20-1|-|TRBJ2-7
CSASGPGGYEQYF
TGCAGTGCTAGTGGGCCGGGCGGCTACGAGCAGTACTTC
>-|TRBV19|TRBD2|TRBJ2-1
CASSTLLAGGDDEQFF
TGTGCCAGTAGTACCTTACTAGCGGGGGGGGATGATGAGCAGTTCTTC
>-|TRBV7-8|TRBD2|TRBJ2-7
CASSPFVSGSVYEQYF
TGTGCCAGCAGCCCTTTCGTTAGCGGGAGTGTCTACGAGCAGTACTTC
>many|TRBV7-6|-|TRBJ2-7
CASSPRVSSYEQYF
TGTGCCAGCAGCCCCCGCGTGAGCTCCTACGAGCAGTACTTC
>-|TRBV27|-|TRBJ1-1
CASSLTSGKAFF
TGTGCCAGCAGTTTAACTTCAGGGAAAGCTTTCTTT
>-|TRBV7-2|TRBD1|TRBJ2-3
CASSTPGQGGTDTQYF
TGTGCCAGCAGCACACCGGGACAGGGAGGCACAGATACGCAGTATTTT
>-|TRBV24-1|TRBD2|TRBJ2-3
CATSDLSSGSTDTQYF
TGTGCCACCAGTGATTTGTCTAGCGGGAGTACAGATACGCAGTATTTT
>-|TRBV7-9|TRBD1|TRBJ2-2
CVSKPTAGTGLTGELFF
TGTGTCAGCAAGCCAACGGCGGGGACAGGGCTCACCGGGGAGCTGTTTTTT
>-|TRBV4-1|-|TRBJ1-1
CASSQDGGDAFF
TGCGCCAGCAGCCAAGATGGGGGAGATGCTTTCTTT
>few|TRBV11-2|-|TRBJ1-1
CASSSAGFNTEAFF
TGTGCCAGCAGCTCAGCGGGGTTTAACACTGAAGCTTTCTTT
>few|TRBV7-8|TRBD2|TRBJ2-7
CASSPWEKRDYYEQYF
TGTGCCAGCAGCCCCTGGGAGAAGCGGGACTACTACGAGCAGTACTTC